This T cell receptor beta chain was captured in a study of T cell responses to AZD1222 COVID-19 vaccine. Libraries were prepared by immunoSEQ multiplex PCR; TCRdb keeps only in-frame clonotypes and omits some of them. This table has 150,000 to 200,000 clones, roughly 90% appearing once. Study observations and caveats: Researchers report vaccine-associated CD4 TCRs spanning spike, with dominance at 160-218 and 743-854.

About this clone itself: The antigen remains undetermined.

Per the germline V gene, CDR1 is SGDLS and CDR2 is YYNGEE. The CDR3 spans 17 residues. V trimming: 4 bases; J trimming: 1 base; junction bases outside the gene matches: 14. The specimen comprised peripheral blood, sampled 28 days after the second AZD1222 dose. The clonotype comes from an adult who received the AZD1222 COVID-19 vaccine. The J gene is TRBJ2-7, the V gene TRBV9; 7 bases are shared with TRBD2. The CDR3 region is CASSLGDGLAASYEQYF. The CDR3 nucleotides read TGTGCCAGCAGCTTGGGAGACGGGCTAGCGGCGTCCTACGAGCAGTACTTC.